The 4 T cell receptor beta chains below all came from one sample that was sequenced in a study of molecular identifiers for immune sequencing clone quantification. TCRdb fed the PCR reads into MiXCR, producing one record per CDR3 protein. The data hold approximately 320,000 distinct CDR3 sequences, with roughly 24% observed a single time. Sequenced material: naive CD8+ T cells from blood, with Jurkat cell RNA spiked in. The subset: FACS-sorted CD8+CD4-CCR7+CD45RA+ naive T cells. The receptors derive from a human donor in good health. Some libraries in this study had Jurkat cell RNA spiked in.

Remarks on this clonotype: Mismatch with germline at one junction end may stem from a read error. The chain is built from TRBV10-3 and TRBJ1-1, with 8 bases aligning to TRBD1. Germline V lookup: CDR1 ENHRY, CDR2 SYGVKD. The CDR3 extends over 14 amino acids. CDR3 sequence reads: CAISPGQGRTAAFF. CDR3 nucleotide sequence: TGTGCCATCAGCCCCGGACAGGGCCGGACTGCAGCTTTCTTT.

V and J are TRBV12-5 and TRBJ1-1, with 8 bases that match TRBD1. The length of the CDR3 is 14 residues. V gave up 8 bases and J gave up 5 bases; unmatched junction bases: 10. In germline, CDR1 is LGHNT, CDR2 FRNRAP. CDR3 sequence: CASRNRGDWTEAFF. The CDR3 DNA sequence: TGTGCTAGTAGGAACAGGGGGGACTGGACTGAAGCTTTCTTT. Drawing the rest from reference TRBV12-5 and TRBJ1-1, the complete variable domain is DARVTQTPRHKVTEMGQEVTMRCQPILGHNTVFWYRQTMMQGLELLAYFRNRAPLDDSGMPKDRFSAEMPDATLATLKIQPSEPRDSAVYFCASRNRGDWTEAFFGQGTRLTVV.

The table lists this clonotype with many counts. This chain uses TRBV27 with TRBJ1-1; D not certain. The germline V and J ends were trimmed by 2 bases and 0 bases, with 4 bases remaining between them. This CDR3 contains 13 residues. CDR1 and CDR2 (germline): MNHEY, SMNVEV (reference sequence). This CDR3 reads CASSLGMNTEAFF. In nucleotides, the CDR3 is TGTGCCAGCAGTTTAGGGATGAACACTGAAGCTTTCTTT.

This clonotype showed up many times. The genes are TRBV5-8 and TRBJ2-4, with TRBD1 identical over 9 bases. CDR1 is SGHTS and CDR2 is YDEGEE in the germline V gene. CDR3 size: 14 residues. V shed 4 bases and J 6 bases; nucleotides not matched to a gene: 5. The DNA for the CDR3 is TGTGCCAGCAGCCTGACAGGGGGTCTAAACATTCAGTACTTC. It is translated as CASSLTGGLNIQYF.